What follows are 6 T cell receptor beta chains derived from one specimen sequenced in a study of control samples from healthy donors and cancer patients (dated by TCRdb to about 2020). Library method: the immunoSEQ multiplex PCR assay. TCRdb holds this immuneACCESS table with in-frame rearrangements only. Some clones are missing; in checked studies, unresolved V genes explain under half, and the rest has no known cause. In all, the sample holds fewer than 95,000 clones, and roughly 80% of those were seen once. The top ten hold 15% to 20% of the sample. Sample: blood. The receptors were sampled from a man aged 25 to 40 in good health.

This chain joins TRBV6-6 and TRBJ1-5; D ambiguous. The CDR3 loop spans 14 amino acids. Between the trimmed V and J ends, which lost 2 bases and 0 bases, there was a span of 5 bases. CDR1 is MNHNY, CDR2 SVGAGI, per germline (reference sequence). The CDR3 protein is CASSYRDSNQPQHF. CDR3 coding DNA: TGTGCCAGCAGTTACAGGGATAGCAATCAGCCCCAGCATTTT.

The rearrangement links TRBV19 to TRBJ1-2; D not certain. The CDR3 totals 16 residues. Germline loops: CDR1 LNHDA, CDR2 SQIVND (reference sequence). The ends were cut back, 7 bases at V and 3 bases at J, with 21 bases in the middle. The CDR3: CASTNWKGRLDYGYTF. The CDR3 DNA follows: TGTGCCAGTACCAACTGGAAGGGCAGGCTCGACTATGGCTACACCTTC.

This clone was counted only a few times. This chain uses TRBV5-1 with TRBJ1-4; 8 nucleotides agree with TRBD1. CDR1 and CDR2 from the germline V gene are SGHRS and YFSETQ. CDR3 length: 16 residues. The V gene end was trimmed by 4 bases and the J gene end by 1 base; junction bases not matched to a gene: 6. This chain's CDR3 is CASSGQGLGTNEKLFF. The DNA of the CDR3 is TGCGCCAGCAGCGGACAGGGCCTAGGAACTAATGAAAAACTGTTTTTT.

The chain combines TRBV5-1 with TRBJ1-2; D gene ambiguous. V shed 4 bases and J shed 7 bases, with 26 bases lying between them. Germline V lookup: CDR1 SGHRS, CDR2 YFSETQ. The CDR3 spans 17 residues. The CDR3 nucleotides read TGCGCCAGCAGCGGAAGTCCAGGACCGACATGGGAAACTGGCTACACCTTC. Protein product: CASSGSPGPTWETGYTF.

V is TRBV5-1 and J is TRBJ2-6; D not resolved. The germline V gene encodes CDR1 SGHRS and CDR2 YFSETQ. Trimming left V 2 bases short and J 0 bases short, with 6 bases between. The CDR3 length is 15 residues. The CDR3 region is CASSFTISGANVLTF. In DNA, the CDR3 is TGCGCCAGCAGCTTCACCATCTCTGGGGCCAACGTCCTGACTTTC.

The rearrangement links TRBV7-9 to TRBJ1-1; D unclear. V dropped 5 bases and J dropped 10 bases, with 17 bases sitting between them. Germline V CDR1 and CDR2: SEHNR, FQNEAQ (reference sequence). CDR3 length: 13 residues. CDR3 bases: TGTGCCAGCAGCCTGCGGACGAGTCAAGGAGCTTTCTTT. It translates to CASSLRTSQGAFF.